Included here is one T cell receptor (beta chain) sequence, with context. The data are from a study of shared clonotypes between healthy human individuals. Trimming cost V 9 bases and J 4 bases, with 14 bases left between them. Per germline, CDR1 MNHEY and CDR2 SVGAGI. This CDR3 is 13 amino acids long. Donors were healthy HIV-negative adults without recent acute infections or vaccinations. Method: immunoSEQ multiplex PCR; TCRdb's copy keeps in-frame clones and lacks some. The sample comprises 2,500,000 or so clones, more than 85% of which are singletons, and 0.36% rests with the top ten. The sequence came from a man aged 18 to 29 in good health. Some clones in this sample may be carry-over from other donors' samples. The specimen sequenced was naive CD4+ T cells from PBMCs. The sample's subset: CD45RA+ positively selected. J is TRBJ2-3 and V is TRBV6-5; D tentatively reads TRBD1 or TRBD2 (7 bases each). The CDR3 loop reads CASWEGASDTQYF. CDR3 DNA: TGTGCCAGTTGGGAGGGGGCCTCAGATACGCAGTATTTT.